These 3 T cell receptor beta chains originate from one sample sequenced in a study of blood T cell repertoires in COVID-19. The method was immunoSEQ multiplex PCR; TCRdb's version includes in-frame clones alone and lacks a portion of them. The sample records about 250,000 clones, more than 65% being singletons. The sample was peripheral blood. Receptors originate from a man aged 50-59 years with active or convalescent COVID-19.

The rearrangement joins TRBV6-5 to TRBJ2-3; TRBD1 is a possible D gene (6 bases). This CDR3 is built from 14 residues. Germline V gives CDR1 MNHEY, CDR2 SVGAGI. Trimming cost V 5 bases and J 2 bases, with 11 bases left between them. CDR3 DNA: TGTGCCAGCAGTCACGACAGGAACACAGATACGCAGTATTTT. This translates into CASSHDRNTDTQYF.

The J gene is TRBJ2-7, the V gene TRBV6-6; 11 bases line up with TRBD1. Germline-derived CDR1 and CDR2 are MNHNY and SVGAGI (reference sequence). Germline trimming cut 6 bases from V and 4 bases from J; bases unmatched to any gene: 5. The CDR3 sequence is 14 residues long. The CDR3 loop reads CASSRTGGRYEQYF. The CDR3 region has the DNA TGTGCCAGCAGCCGGACAGGGGGCAGGTACGAGCAGTACTTC.

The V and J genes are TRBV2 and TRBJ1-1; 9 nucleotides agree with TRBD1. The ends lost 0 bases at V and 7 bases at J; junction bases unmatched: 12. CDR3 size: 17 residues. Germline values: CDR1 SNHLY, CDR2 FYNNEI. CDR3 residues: CASSEAGTGSILDEAFF. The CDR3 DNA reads TGTGCCAGCAGTGAAGCCGGGACAGGGTCAATATTAGATGAAGCTTTCTTT. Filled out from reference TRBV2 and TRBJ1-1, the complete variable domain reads EPEVTQTPSHQVTQMGQEVILRCVPISNHLYFYWYRQILGQKVEFLVSFYNNEISEKSEIFDDQFSVERPDGSNFTLKIRSTKLEDSAMYFCASSEAGTGSILDEAFFGQGTRLTVV.